This paragraph reports one T cell receptor (beta chain). The V end was cut by 0 bases, the J end by 4 bases, with 18 bases between. Germline CDR1 LGHNA, CDR2 YNFKEQ. This CDR3 has 17 residues. The sample originates from a study of blood T cell repertoires in COVID-19. Turning to the study itself: Sites in the United States, Italy and Spain provided acute and convalescent COVID-19 samples. From T cells, B-cell-depleted T cells, or PBMCs came the material, which was cDNA or gDNA.

In the original analysis: Researchers report that nucleated cell counts were estimated from reference gene primer amplification. The protocol was immunoSEQ multiplex PCR, while the TCRdb copy is restricted to in-frame clones and leaves out a portion. D and trimming were read from the DNA, whereas the V and J calls and clone size are those reported in that table. The repertoire holds about 170,000 clones, about 88% seen once, with approximately 2.1% in the top ten. The TCR was taken from a man aged 45-65 years who had recovered from COVID-19. Sequenced sample: peripheral blood. The V and J genes are TRBV4-2 and TRBJ2-5, with D perhaps matching TRBD2 (6 bases). CDR3 residues: CASSQDPGTPGRETQYF. CDR3 bases: TGTGCCAGCAGCCAAGATCCGGGGACTCCAGGACGAGAGACCCAGTACTTC.